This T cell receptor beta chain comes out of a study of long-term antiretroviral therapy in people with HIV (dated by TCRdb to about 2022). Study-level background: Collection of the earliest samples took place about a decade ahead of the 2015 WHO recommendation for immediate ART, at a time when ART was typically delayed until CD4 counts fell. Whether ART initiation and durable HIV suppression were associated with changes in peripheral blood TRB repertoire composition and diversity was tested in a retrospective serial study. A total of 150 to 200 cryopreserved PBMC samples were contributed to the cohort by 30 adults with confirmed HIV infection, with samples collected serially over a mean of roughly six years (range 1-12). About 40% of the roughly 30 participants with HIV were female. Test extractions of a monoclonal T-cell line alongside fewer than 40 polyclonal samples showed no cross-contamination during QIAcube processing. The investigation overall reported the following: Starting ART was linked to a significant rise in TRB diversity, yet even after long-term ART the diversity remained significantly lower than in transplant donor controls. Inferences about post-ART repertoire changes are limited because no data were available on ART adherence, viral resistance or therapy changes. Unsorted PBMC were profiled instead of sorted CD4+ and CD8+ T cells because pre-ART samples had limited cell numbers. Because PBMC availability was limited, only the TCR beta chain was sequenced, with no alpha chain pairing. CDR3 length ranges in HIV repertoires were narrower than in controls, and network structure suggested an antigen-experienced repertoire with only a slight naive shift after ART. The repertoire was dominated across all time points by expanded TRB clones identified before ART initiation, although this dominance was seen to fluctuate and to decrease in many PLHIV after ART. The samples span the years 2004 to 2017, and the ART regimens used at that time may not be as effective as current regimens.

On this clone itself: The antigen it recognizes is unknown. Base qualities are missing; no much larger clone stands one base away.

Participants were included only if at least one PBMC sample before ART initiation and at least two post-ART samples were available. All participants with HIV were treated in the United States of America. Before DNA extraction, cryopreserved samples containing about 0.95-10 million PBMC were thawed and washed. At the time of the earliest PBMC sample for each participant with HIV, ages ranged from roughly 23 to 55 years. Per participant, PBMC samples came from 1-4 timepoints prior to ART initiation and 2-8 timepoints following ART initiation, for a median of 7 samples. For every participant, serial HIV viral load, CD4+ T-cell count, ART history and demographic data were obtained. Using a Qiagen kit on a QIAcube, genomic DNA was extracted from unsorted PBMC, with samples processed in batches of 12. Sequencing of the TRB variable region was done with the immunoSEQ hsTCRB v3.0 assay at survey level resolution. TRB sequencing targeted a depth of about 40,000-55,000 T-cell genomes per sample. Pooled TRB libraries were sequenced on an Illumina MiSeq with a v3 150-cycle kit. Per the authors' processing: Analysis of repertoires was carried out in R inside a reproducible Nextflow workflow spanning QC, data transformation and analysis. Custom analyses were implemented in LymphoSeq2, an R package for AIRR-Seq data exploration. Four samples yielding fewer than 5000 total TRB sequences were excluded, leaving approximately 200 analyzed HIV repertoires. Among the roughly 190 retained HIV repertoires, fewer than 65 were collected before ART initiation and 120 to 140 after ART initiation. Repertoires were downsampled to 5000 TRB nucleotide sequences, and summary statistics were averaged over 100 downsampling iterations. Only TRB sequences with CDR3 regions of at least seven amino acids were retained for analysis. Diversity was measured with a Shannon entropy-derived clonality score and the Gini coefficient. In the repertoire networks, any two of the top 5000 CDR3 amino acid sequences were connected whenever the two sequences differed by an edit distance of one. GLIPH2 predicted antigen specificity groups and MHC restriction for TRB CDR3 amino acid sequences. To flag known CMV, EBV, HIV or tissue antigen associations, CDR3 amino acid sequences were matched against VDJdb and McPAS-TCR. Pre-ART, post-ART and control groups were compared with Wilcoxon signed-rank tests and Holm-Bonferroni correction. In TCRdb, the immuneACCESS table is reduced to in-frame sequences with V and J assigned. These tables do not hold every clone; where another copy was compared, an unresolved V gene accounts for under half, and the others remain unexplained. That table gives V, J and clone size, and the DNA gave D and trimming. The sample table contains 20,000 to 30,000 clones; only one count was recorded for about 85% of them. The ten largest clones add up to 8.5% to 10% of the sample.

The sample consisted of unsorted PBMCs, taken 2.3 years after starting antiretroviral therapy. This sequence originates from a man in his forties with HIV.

The CDR3 region has the sequence CASNTSPEAGELFF. In nucleotide form, the sequence is TGTGCCAGCAACACGTCCCCAGAGGCCGGGGAGCTGTTTTTT. The chain employs TRBV6-1 and TRBJ2-2, with an unclear D gene assignment. The V end loses 7 bases and the J end loses 6 bases, and a stretch of 15 bases separates them. The CDR3, from cysteine to phenylalanine, totals 14 residues. Only the CDR3 DNA is retained, 42 bases long and in frame from the first base. Per the germline V gene, MNHNS is the CDR1 and SASEGT is the CDR2.